Following are 12 T cell receptor beta chains from one sample sequenced in a study of blood T cell repertoires in COVID-19 (dated by TCRdb to the early 2020s). The library was prepared using the immunoSEQ multiplex PCR assay. TCRdb's version of the immuneACCESS table is confined to in-frame rearrangements and falls short of the full clone set. An unresolved V gene accounts for under half of the shortfall where checked; the remainder is of unknown origin. The sample table shows 150,000 to 200,000 clones, and about 88% are seen once. Clones ranked in the top ten supply just under 25% of the sample. Input material: PBMCs or T cells enriched from blood (not recorded which). Receptor source: a woman aged 40 to 49 in a cohort exposed to, infected with or recovered from COVID-19 (not recorded which).

The rearrangement links TRBV7-9 to TRBJ1-1, with TRBD1 identical over 8 bases. Germline CDR1 is SEHNR and CDR2 is FQNEAQ (reference sequence). There are 14 residues in the CDR3. The V and J ends lost 5 bases and 5 bases, in that order; junction bases with no gene match: 7. The DNA for the CDR3 is TGTGCCAGCAGCGGCGTAAGGACAGGGACTGAAGCTTTCTTT. Its protein is CASSGVRTGTEAFF. The whole variable domain, remainder taken from reference TRBV7-9 and TRBJ1-1, is DTGVSQNPRHKITKRGQNVTFRCDPISEHNRLYWYRQTLGQGPEFLTYFQNEAQLEKSRLLSDRFSAERPKGSFSTLEIQRTEQGDSAMYLCASSGVRTGTEAFFGQGTRLTVV.

The chain joins TRBV2 to TRBJ2-5, with TRBD1 matching over 9 bases. Germline trimming cut 3 bases from V and 5 bases from J; bases unmatched to any gene: 7. CDR1 SNHLY and CDR2 FYNNEI come from the germline V gene. The CDR3 sequence is 15 residues long. This CDR3 reads CASSDGTGRLETQYF. CDR3 coding DNA: TGTGCCAGCAGTGACGGGACAGGGAGGTTGGAGACCCAGTACTTC.

The rearrangement uses TRBV20-1 and TRBJ2-6; D may be TRBD1 (5 bases). Trimming took 3 bases from V and 0 from J, leaving 15 bases between them. This CDR3 region has 17 residues. The germline V gene has CDR1 DFQATT and CDR2 SNEGSKA (reference sequence). CDR3 amino acids: CSASGQAGFSGANVLTF. CDR3 in DNA: TGCAGTGCTAGTGGGCAAGCAGGGTTCTCTGGGGCCAACGTCCTGACTTTC.

In this sample, this clone turned up a few times. This sample includes further DNA sequences coding for the same CDR3. The chain carries TRBV5-1 and TRBJ1-3, with no clear D. The CDR3 spans 13 residues. V was shortened by 8 bases and J by 0 bases, with 9 bases between the two germline ends. Germline values: CDR1 SGHRS, CDR2 YFSETQ. This chain's CDR3 is CASRTASGNTIYF. CDR3 nucleotide sequence: TGCGCCAGTAGAACAGCCTCTGGAAACACCATATATTTT.

The chain joins TRBV28 to TRBJ2-5; TRBD1 aligns across 9 bases. Germline CDR1 is MDHEN and CDR2 is SYDVKM. J gave up 4 bases and V 5 bases, and 5 bases lay outside the gene matches. This CDR3 has 14 residues. The CDR3 sequence is CASSALTGGETQYF. DNA for the CDR3: TGTGCCAGCAGTGCGTTGACAGGGGGAGAGACCCAGTACTTC.

CDR3 residues: CASSQQRYEQYF. In DNA form, the CDR3 reads TGTGCCAGCAGCCAACAGCGATACGAGCAGTACTTC. The gene calls are TRBV14 and TRBJ2-7; D not certain. CDR3 length: 12 residues. Germline CDR1 is SGHDN and CDR2 is FVKESK. V dropped 2 bases and J dropped 4 bases, with 6 bases sitting between them.

This chain joins TRBV28 and TRBJ1-1, with 10 nucleotides matching TRBD1. Germline CDR1 and CDR2: MDHEN and SYDVKM. Trimming removed 2 bases from V and 11 bases from J; junction bases left unmatched: 5. This CDR3 is built from 13 residues. The CDR3 sequence: CASSLRDRGLAFF. DNA of the CDR3: TGTGCCAGCAGTTTACGGGACAGGGGATTGGCTTTCTTT.

The chain has TRBV16 and TRBJ1-5; unclear D gene. Germline V gives CDR1 KGHSY, CDR2 FQNENV. The CDR3 loop spans 15 amino acids. Trimming took 3 bases from V and 0 from J, leaving 9 bases between them. The DNA of the CDR3 is TGTGCCAGCAGCCAGCCGGGTCTTAGCAATCAGCCCCAGCATTTT. It translates to CASSQPGLSNQPQHF.

The genes are TRBV5-1 and TRBJ1-2; 7 nucleotides agree with TRBD1. The CDR3 runs to 14 residues. V lost 3 bases to trimming and J lost 2 bases; unmatched junction nucleotides: 4. The germline V gene encodes CDR1 SGHRS and CDR2 YFSETQ. CDR3 region: CASSSSTGNYGYTF. CDR3 DNA sequence: TGCGCCAGCAGCTCGTCGACAGGGAACTATGGCTACACCTTC.

The chain uses TRBV2 and TRBJ1-5; D gene unclear. Germline V gives CDR1 SNHLY, CDR2 FYNNEI. CDR3 length: 13 amino acids. V was trimmed by 7 bases and J by 0 bases, leaving 7 bases between them. CDR3 in DNA: TGTGCCAGCACCAGGTATAGCAATCAGCCCCAGCATTTT. Translating gives CASTRYSNQPQHF.

This clone has just a few counts. The chain recombines TRBV10-1 with TRBJ1-2; tentative D call: TRBD1 (6 bases). This CDR3 spans 13 amino acids. The V gene's germline CDR1 is WNHNN and CDR2 SYGVQD (reference sequence). Trimming cost V 2 bases and J 2 bases, with 6 bases left between them. The CDR3 bases are TGCGCCAGCAGTGAGGGGACAAACTATGGCTACACCTTC. It encodes CASSEGTNYGYTF.

The chain combines TRBV11-2 with TRBJ1-6, with D unresolved. Trimming stripped 5 bases from V and 8 bases from J, with 16 bases between. This CDR3 contains 15 residues. Germline CDR1 and CDR2: SGHAT and FQNNGV. The CDR3 sequence is CASSVILGGDSPLHF. CDR3 bases: TGTGCCAGCAGCGTGATTCTCGGCGGGGATTCACCCCTCCACTTT.